This record covers a single TCR beta chain. Antigen: not known. This sample was included in a study of Tregs in tolerant kidney transplant recipients. Overall study findings and caveats: Antigen-driven expansion was suggested because donor-specific Tregs expanded more than all Tregs in tolerant patients.

The method was immunoSEQ multiplex PCR; TCRdb's version includes in-frame clones alone and lacks a portion of them. The table shows roughly 80,000 clones, with more than 85% occurring only once. CDR3 length equals 15 residues. V lost 4 bases to trimming and J lost 9 bases, with 20 bases between them. The germline V gene encodes CDR1 SGDLS and CDR2 YYNGEE. Mixed chimerism was transient after nonmyeloablative marrow transplants from related graft donors. The sample consisted of CD4+ T cells from blood (PBMCs), taken 24 months after the transplant. The receptor's source is a human patient who received a combined kidney and bone marrow transplant. The graft donor may be the source of some T cells. The V and J genes are TRBV9 and TRBJ2-1, with D maybe TRBD1 (5 bases). CDR3 coding DNA: TGTGCCAGCAGCCTATCCGTCGTTCCCCAGGGTGAGCAGTTCTTC. It codes for CASSLSVVPQGEQFF.